This entry lists 9 T cell receptor beta chains sequenced from one sample in a study of sequential checkpoint blockade in melanoma. Treatment noted: randomized to nivolumab then ipilimumab (arm A) or the reverse (arm B). Profiled with immunoSEQ multiplex PCR; TCRdb holds only in-frame clones, not every one. Among more than 9,500 clones, roughly 80% were seen once, and the ten largest hold approximately 55%. The sequencing used CD8+ T cells sorted from blood (inferred from file names), collected from a patient given nivolumab and ipilimumab in sequence. The receptor set was obtained from a human donor with melanoma.

The V and J genes are TRBV7-9 and TRBJ1-6; D perhaps matches TRBD1 (5 bases). CDR1 is SEHNR, CDR2 FQNEAQ, per germline (reference sequence). Trimming removed 3 bases at V and 0 bases at J, with 9 bases between. The CDR3 covers 16 residues. The chain's CDR3 is CASSLVGGSYNSPLHF. CDR3 in DNA: TGTGCCAGCAGCTTGGTCGGGGGCTCCTATAATTCACCCCTCCACTTT.

V is TRBV19 and J is TRBJ2-4, with unresolved D. CDR1 is LNHDA and CDR2 is SQIVND in the germline V gene (reference sequence). Trimming removed 5 bases at V and 8 bases at J, with 10 bases between. This CDR3 contains 12 residues. CDR3 DNA sequence: TGTGCCAGTAGTGCTGGCCAGTACATTCAGTACTTC. This gives the protein CASSAGQYIQYF.

This clone was seen just once. The chain is built from TRBV4-3 and TRBJ1-2, with a possible D match to TRBD1 (6 bases). Trimming left V 0 bases short and J 8 bases short, with 16 bases between. The CDR3 is 15 residues long. The germline V gene has CDR1 LGHNA and CDR2 YSLEER. The CDR3: CASSQERTGKRGYTF. For the CDR3, the DNA is TGCGCCAGCAGCCAAGAGAGAACAGGGAAACGGGGCTACACCTTC.

The chain links TRBV6-5 to TRBJ1-1; tentatively, D is TRBD1 (6 bases). The CDR3 is 14 residues long. Germline V CDR1 and CDR2: MNHEY, SVGAGI. The V end lost 7 bases, the J end lost 4 bases, and 16 bases lay between the germline ends. CDR3 nucleotide sequence: TGTGCCAGCAAATGGGGCAGGGGTGGCACTGAAGCTTTCTTT. Amino acids: CASKWGRGGTEAFF.

This clone has a handful of counts. The CDR3 region is CASSQHSSGSTDTQYF. The CDR3 DNA is TGTGCCAGCAGCCAACACTCTAGCGGATCCACAGATACGCAGTATTTT. The chain has TRBV5-8 and TRBJ2-3; 7 bases are a match to TRBD2. This CDR3 contains 16 residues. The germline V gene has CDR1 SGHTS and CDR2 YDEGEE. V shed 4 bases, J shed 2 bases, and the junction held 10 bases outside the gene matches.

By sample share, this clone is medium-sized. The chain's CDR3 is CASSSLVLPTEAFF. The CDR3 nucleotides are TGTGCCAGCAGCTCCCTAGTCCTCCCCACTGAAGCTTTCTTT. The V call is TRBV13, the J call TRBJ1-1; D gene ambiguous. Germline V CDR1 and CDR2: PRHDT, FYEKMQ (reference sequence). Trimming pared 4 bases from V and 4 bases from J, leaving 13 bases between. CDR3 length: 14 residues.

V is TRBV27 and J is TRBJ2-1; a possible D gene is TRBD1 (6 bases). The germline V and J ends were trimmed by 3 bases and 9 bases, with 18 bases remaining between them. The CDR3 is 15 amino acids. From germline, CDR1 is MNHEY and CDR2 SMNVEV (reference sequence). The CDR3 DNA follows: TGTGCCAGCAGTTTCTCCCGACGCAGGGGCGGTGAGCAGTTCTTC. Residues: CASSFSRRRGGEQFF.

CDR3: CASSWPRDRGIEQYF. The CDR3 bases are TGTGCCAGCAGCTGGCCCCGGGACAGGGGAATCGAGCAGTACTTC. The rearrangement uses TRBV28 and TRBJ2-7, with 10 bases lining up with TRBD1. V shed 6 bases, J shed 6 bases, and the junction held 11 bases outside the gene matches. Germline-derived CDR1 and CDR2 are MDHEN and SYDVKM. The CDR3 length is 15 residues.

The chain links TRBV9 to TRBJ2-7, with unresolved D. There are 12 residues in the CDR3. The germline V gene has CDR1 SGDLS and CDR2 YYNGEE. Trimming left V 3 bases short and J 0 bases short, with 4 bases between. The CDR3 sequence is CASSDSSYEQYF. The CDR3 region has the DNA TGTGCCAGCAGCGATAGCTCCTACGAGCAGTACTTC.